A single sample is the source of the 18 T cell receptor beta chains below, sequenced in a study of T cell responses to AZD1222 COVID-19 vaccine. Assay used: immunoSEQ multiplex PCR; TCRdb lists only in-frame clones, some missing. The table shows more than 95,000 clones, with roughly 87% occurring only once. Sequenced here: peripheral blood, sampled 28 days after the second AZD1222 dose. The receptors stem from an adult who received the AZD1222 COVID-19 vaccine.

This rearrangement joins TRBV6-1 to TRBJ1-1; tentatively, D is TRBD1 (6 bases). The CDR3 has 15 amino acids. Per the germline V gene, CDR1 is MNHNS and CDR2 is SASEGT. Between the trimmed V and J ends, which lost 2 bases and 7 bases, there was a span of 17 bases. CDR3 protein: CASSEMQGRENEAFF. The CDR3 DNA sequence: TGTGCCAGCAGTGAAATGCAGGGGCGCGAGAATGAAGCTTTCTTT.

As regards this clone: Other DNA sequences within the sample encode an identical CDR3. The gene calls are TRBV18 and TRBJ2-5; D is ambiguous. The germline V and J ends were trimmed by 3 bases and 2 bases, with 7 bases remaining between them. In germline, CDR1 is KGHSH, CDR2 LQKENI. The CDR3 runs to 13 residues. CDR3 nucleotide sequence: TGTGCCAGCTCACCGCGGCAGCAAGAGACCCAGTACTTC. It is translated as CASSPRQQETQYF.

This chain connects TRBV4-1 to TRBJ2-7; no reliable D call. V was clipped by 0 bases and J by 3 bases, with 18 bases between them. This CDR3 comprises 17 residues. The V gene's germline CDR1 is MGHRA and CDR2 YSYEKL. The CDR3 region has the DNA TGCGCCAGCAGCCAAGATCTGGCGTGGGCCTCTAACTACGAGCAGTACTTC. Translating gives CASSQDLAWASNYEQYF.

Only one count was recorded for this clone. This sequence joins TRBV3-1 (or the pseudogene TRBV3-2) and TRBJ1-1; maybe TRBD1 (5 bases). CDR3 length: 14 residues. The V gene's germline CDR1 is LGHDT and CDR2 YNNKEL (reference sequence). V lost 6 bases and J lost 3, with 14 bases in between. Here the CDR3 reads CASRPPGPYTEAFF. The CDR3 DNA sequence: TGTGCCAGCAGGCCTCCGGGGCCCTACACTGAAGCTTTCTTT.

V gene TRBV7-9 combines with J gene TRBJ2-7, with D possibly matching TRBD1 (5 bases). The germline gives CDR1 SEHNR, CDR2 FQNEAQ (reference sequence). V was trimmed by 1 base and J by 6 bases, leaving 10 bases between them. This CDR3 has 13 amino acids. As DNA, the CDR3 is TGTGCCAGCAGCTTAGAGGTTCAGGGCGAGCAGTACTTC. Amino acids: CASSLEVQGEQYF.

The chain uses TRBV6-2 or TRBV6-3 and TRBJ2-7; D is possibly TRBD2 (6 bases). Per the germline V gene, CDR1 is MNHEY and CDR2 is SVGEGT. Between the trimmed V and J ends, which lost 0 bases and 1 base, there was a span of 10 bases. This CDR3 contains 15 residues. CDR3 in amino acids: CASSYSSAGSYEQYF. The CDR3 DNA follows: TGTGCCAGCAGTTACTCATCCGCGGGGTCCTACGAGCAGTACTTC.

CDR3 in DNA: TGTGCCAGTCGAGACCCTGGAATTTCACCCCTCCACTTT. This translates into CASRDPGISPLHF. V is TRBV2 and J is TRBJ1-6; D gene uncertain. CDR1 is SNHLY and CDR2 is FYNNEI in the germline V gene. Deletions cut 9 bases from V and 9 bases from J, with 15 bases between. The CDR3 extends over 13 amino acids.

This clone was seen only once. The gene calls are TRBV4-3 and TRBJ2-3, with TRBD1 identical over 7 bases. This CDR3 is 17 amino acids long. The V and J ends lost 0 bases and 0 bases, in that order; junction bases with no gene match: 6. Germline-derived CDR1 and CDR2 are LGHNA and YSLEER. Here the CDR3 DNA reads TGCGCCAGCAGCCAAGATGGGACAGCCTTAAGCACAGATACGCAGTATTTT. Translated, it gives CASSQDGTALSTDTQYF.

The genes are TRBV18 and TRBJ2-3; weak D call: TRBD2 (5 bases). CDR3 size: 14 residues. The germline V gene has CDR1 KGHSH and CDR2 LQKENI. V was shortened by 6 bases and J by 2 bases, with 12 bases between the two germline ends. DNA for the CDR3: TGTGCCAGCTCCCTCGGGGTAAACACAGATACGCAGTATTTT. This codes for CASSLGVNTDTQYF.

V usage is TRBV28 and J usage is TRBJ1-2, with 7 bases matching TRBD1. The length of the CDR3 is 14 residues. CDR1 is MDHEN and CDR2 is SYDVKM in the germline V gene. V shed 7 bases, J shed 0 bases, and the junction held 5 bases outside the gene matches. CDR3 DNA sequence: TGTGCCAGCACGACAGGGACTCCTAACTATGGCTACACCTTC. This gives the protein CASTTGTPNYGYTF.

The chain combines TRBV18 with TRBJ1-3; D remains unclear. In germline, CDR1 is KGHSH, CDR2 LQKENI. This CDR3 contains 15 residues. V was pared by 2 bases and J by 4 bases, with 12 bases between. The CDR3 protein is CASSPGRQEGNTIYF. The CDR3 DNA reads as TGTGCCAGCTCACCAGGACGTCAGGAAGGAAACACCATATATTTT. The entire variable domain, with the rest obtained from reference TRBV18 and TRBJ1-3, is as follows: NAGVMQNPRHLVRRRGQEARLRCSPMKGHSHVYWYRQLPEEGLKFMVYLQKENIIDESGMPKERFSAEFPKEGPSILRIQQVVRGDSAAYFCASSPGRQEGNTIYFGEGSWLTVV.

The chain links TRBV7-2 to TRBJ2-7; 7 bases fit TRBD2. The CDR3 has 14 amino acids. With 2 bases clipped from V and 6 bases from J, the junction kept 7 bases outside the gene matches. The germline V gene has CDR1 SGHTA and CDR2 FQGNSA. The CDR3 DNA reads TGTGCCAGCAGCTTACGGCGGGAGAGTCCCGAGCAGTACTTC. Protein product: CASSLRRESPEQYF.

The V call is TRBV6-2 or TRBV6-3, the J call TRBJ2-7; 7 bases line up with TRBD1. The trim removed 2 bases at V and 2 bases at J, leaving 12 bases unmatched. CDR3 size: 17 residues. Germline assignment: CDR1 MNHEY and CDR2 SVGEGT. The CDR3 bases are TGTGCCAGCAGTTACCCTTCTGGGACAGCGACCACCTACGAGCAGTACTTC. Encoded protein: CASSYPSGTATTYEQYF.

The chain uses TRBV3-1 (or the pseudogene TRBV3-2) and TRBJ1-6, with D unresolved. Trimming left V 1 base short and J 9 bases short, with 4 bases between. There are 12 residues in the CDR3. From germline, CDR1 is LGHDT and CDR2 YNNKEL (reference sequence). CDR3 loop: CASSQVGSPLHF. CDR3 sequence (DNA): TGTGCCAGCAGCCAAGTTGGTTCACCCCTCCACTTT.

The chain joins TRBV24-1 to TRBJ2-1; 12 positions agree with TRBD1. Trimming removed 9 bases from V and 7 bases from J; junction bases left unmatched: 6. This CDR3 is 14 amino acids long. Germline CDR1 is KGHDR and CDR2 is SFDVKD. CDR3 nucleotide sequence: TGTGCCACCGAAGGGACAGGGGGCTGGAATGAGCAGTTCTTC. Amino acids: CATEGTGGWNEQFF.

The chain uses TRBV4-3 and TRBJ2-3; D is uncertain. V was shortened by 0 bases and J by 5 bases, with 6 bases between the two germline ends. The CDR3 sequence is 13 residues long. CDR1 and CDR2 from the germline V gene are LGHNA and YSLEER. The CDR3 spells CASSQDDIDTQYF. The CDR3 DNA reads as TGCGCCAGCAGCCAAGATGATATAGATACGCAGTATTTT.

The genes are TRBV5-5 and TRBJ1-3; D is undetermined. Germline assignment: CDR1 SGHKS and CDR2 YYEKEE (reference sequence). Trimming removed 4 bases at V and 0 bases at J, with 11 bases between. The CDR3 length is 15 residues. CDR3 in DNA: TGTGCCAGCAGCCTTCAACTGGGCTCTGGAAACACCATATATTTT. Protein product: CASSLQLGSGNTIYF.

This chain uses TRBV11-2 with TRBJ2-5, with D possibly being TRBD1 (5 bases). Germline V gene lookup returns CDR1 SGHAT and CDR2 FQNNGV. V lost 0 bases to trimming and J lost 2 bases, with 10 bases between them. The CDR3 extends over 15 amino acids. DNA for the CDR3: TGTGCCAGCAGCTTAGATCAGGGCAGTCAAGAGACCCAGTACTTC. Translating it yields CASSLDQGSQETQYF.